This section outlines one T cell receptor beta chain sequence together with its context. Its antigen is currently unknown. The record originates from a study of cytomegalovirus exposure and HLA in healthy donors. Study-wide results and caveats: The authors later found most CMV-associated TCR beta chains appeared HLA-restricted. The listing of 160 or so TCR beta chains classed them as cytomegalovirus-associated. The number of N-insertions in an Asian-associated ancestry cluster was reportedly below the roughly 660-donor mean in a later analysis. An analysis was carried out at a later point. It showed that HLA-associated TCR beta chains were more clonally expanded than equally common non-associated chains.

The PCR had 60 Vbeta and 13 Jbeta primers. This table comes from immunoSEQ multiplex PCR, and its TCRdb copy is limited to in-frame clones, with some not included. Of over 130,000 clones in the sample, roughly 62% were seen once. The CDR3 extends over 16 amino acids. Germline values: CDR1 SGHNT, CDR2 YENEEA. The germline V and J ends were trimmed by 5 bases and 0 bases, with 13 bases remaining between them. The sequenced sample consisted of PBMCs. This clonotype originated in a male donor in good health and CMV-seronegative. The chain uses TRBV11-3 and TRBJ2-2; D is possibly TRBD2 (5 bases). The CDR3: CASSQRAGTNTGELFF. The CDR3 region has the DNA TGTGCCAGCAGCCAGAGGGCAGGAACGAACACCGGGGAGCTGTTTTTT. Filled out from reference TRBV11-3 and TRBJ2-2, the complete variable domain reads EAGVVQSPRYKIIEKKQPVAFWCNPISGHNTLYWYLQNLGQGPELLIRYENEEAVDDSQLPKDRFSAERLKGVDSTLKIQPAELGDSAVYLCASSQRAGTNTGELFFGEGSRLTVL.